This TCR beta chain appears in the sequencing data of a study of tumor and adjacent non-tumor tissue in lung cancer. Study-level results: Top 100 clones took a larger repertoire share in normal lung.

About this clonotype: The antigen is not known.

The template was RNA from unsorted bulk tissue. A modified ARM-PCR protocol with three rounds of nested PCR amplified TCRbeta. In TCRdb, the multiplex PCR reads were re-called with MiXCR into one record per CDR3 protein. The sample holds roughly 70,000 distinct CDR3 sequences, around 78% seen once. The sequenced sample was lung tumor tissue. The clonotype comes from a man aged 55 to 70 with non-small cell lung cancer.

CDR3 in amino acids: CSASLGLAAGANVLTF. The CDR3 DNA follows: TGCAGTGCTAGTCTGGGATTAGCAGCCGGGGCCAACGTCCTGACTTTC. V is TRBV20-1 and J is TRBJ2-6; D uncertain. CDR3 length: 16 residues. Germline CDR1 DFQATT, CDR2 SNEGSKA (reference sequence). With 3 bases removed from V and 4 bases from J, the gap between germline ends came to 16 bases.